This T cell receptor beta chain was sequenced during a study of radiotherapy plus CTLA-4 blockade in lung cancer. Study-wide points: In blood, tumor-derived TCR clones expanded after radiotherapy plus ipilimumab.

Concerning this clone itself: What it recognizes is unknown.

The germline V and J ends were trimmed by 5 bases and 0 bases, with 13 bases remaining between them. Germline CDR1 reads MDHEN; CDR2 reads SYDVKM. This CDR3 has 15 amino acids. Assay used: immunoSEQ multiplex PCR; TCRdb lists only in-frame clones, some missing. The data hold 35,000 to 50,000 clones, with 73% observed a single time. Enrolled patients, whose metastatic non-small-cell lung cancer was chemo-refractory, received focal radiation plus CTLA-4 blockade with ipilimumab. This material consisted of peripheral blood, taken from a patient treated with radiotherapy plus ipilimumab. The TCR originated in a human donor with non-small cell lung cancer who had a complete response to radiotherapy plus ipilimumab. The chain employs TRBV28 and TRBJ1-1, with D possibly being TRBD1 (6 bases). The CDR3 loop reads CASSITGTMNTEAFF. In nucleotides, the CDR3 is TGTGCCAGCAGTATTACAGGGACCATGAACACTGAAGCTTTCTTT.